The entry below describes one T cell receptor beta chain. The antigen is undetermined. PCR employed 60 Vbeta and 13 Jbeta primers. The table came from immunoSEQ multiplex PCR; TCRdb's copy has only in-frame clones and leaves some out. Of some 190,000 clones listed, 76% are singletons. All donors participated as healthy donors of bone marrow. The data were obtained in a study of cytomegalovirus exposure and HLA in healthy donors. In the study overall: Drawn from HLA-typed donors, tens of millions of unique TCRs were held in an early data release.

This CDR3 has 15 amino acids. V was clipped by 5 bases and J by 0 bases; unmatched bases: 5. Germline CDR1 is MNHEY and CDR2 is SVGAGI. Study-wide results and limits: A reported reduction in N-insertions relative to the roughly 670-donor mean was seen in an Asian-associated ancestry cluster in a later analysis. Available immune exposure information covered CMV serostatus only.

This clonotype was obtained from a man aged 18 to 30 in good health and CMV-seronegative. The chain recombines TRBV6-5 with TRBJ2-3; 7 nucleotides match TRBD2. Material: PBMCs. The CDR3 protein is CASSPGLGSTDTQYF. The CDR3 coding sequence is TGTGCCAGCAGTCCAGGACTAGGTAGCACAGATACGCAGTATTTT.